These 22 T cell receptor beta chains were sequenced from one sample in a study of siplizumab effects on memory and regulatory T cells. Some clones are missing from TCRdb's copy, which holds only in-frame ones; the method was immunoSEQ multiplex PCR. This sample carries 55,000 to 65,000 clones, 95% to 98% of them seen once, and the ten largest clones take around 0.99%. Sequencing was carried out using naive CD8+ T cells sorted from blood. These receptors originate from a human donor in good health.

The chain has TRBV7-2 and TRBJ2-7; D is possibly TRBD2 (6 bases). Trimming took off 5 bases at V and 4 bases at J, with 21 bases between the two ends. Germline CDR1 and CDR2: SGHTA and FQGNSA. The CDR3 has 16 residues. The CDR3 nucleotides read TGTGCCAGCAGCCGAGATCCCTACGGGAGCGGGTACGAGCAGTACTTC. Amino acid sequence: CASSRDPYGSGYEQYF.

The rearrangement uses TRBV6-1 and TRBJ2-1, with TRBD2 matching 10 bases. From germline, CDR1 is MNHNS and CDR2 SASEGT. There are 15 residues in the CDR3. V lost 1 base to trimming and J lost 4 bases; unmatched junction nucleotides: 1. CDR3 amino acids: CASSEGTSGYNEQFF. In DNA form, the CDR3 reads TGTGCCAGCAGTGAAGGGACTAGCGGTTACAATGAGCAGTTCTTC.

V gene TRBV6-1 combines with J gene TRBJ2-1; D unclear. The germline V gene encodes CDR1 MNHNS and CDR2 SASEGT. CDR3 length: 11 amino acids. The ends were cut back, 3 bases at V and 5 bases at J, with 2 bases in the middle. The CDR3 loop reads CASSDHNEQFF. The CDR3 region has the DNA TGTGCCAGCAGTGATCACAATGAGCAGTTCTTC.

The CDR3 reads CASSLPTSGGVVEQFF. Here the CDR3 DNA reads TGTGCCAGCAGTTTACCAACTAGCGGGGGGGTAGTTGAGCAGTTCTTC. J is TRBJ2-1 and V is TRBV28; 13 nucleotides agree with TRBD2. In germline, CDR1 is MDHEN, CDR2 SYDVKM. This CDR3 has 16 residues. The ends lost 2 bases at V and 9 bases at J; junction bases unmatched: 7.

This rearrangement joins TRBV27 to TRBJ1-6; D may be TRBD1 (5 bases). V lost 5 bases and J lost 7, with 12 bases in between. This CDR3 is built from 14 residues. Germline V gene data show CDR1 as MNHEY and CDR2 as SMNVEV (reference sequence). Written as DNA, the CDR3 is TGTGCCAGCAGTCCCCGGGACGAGAATTCACCCCTCCACTTT. It yields the protein CASSPRDENSPLHF.

The V call is TRBV11-2, the J call TRBJ2-5, with D perhaps TRBD2 (5 bases). V shed 1 base and J shed 3 bases, with 9 bases lying between them. CDR3 length: 14 amino acids. Germline V lookup: CDR1 SGHAT, CDR2 FQNNGV. The CDR3 protein is CASSLVLAEETQYF. The CDR3, as DNA: TGTGCCAGCAGCTTAGTCCTAGCAGAAGAGACCCAGTACTTC. Based on the CDR3 plus reference TRBV11-2 and TRBJ2-5, the full variable domain is EAGVAQSPRYKIIEKRQSVAFWCNPISGHATLYWYQQILGQGPKLLIQFQNNGVVDDSQLPKDRFSAERLKGVDSTLKIQPAKLEDSAVYLCASSLVLAEETQYFGPGTRLLVL.

V gene TRBV28 combines with J gene TRBJ1-2; D gene ambiguous. The CDR3 sequence is 16 residues long. Germline CDR1 reads MDHEN; CDR2 reads SYDVKM. V was trimmed by 3 bases and J by 7 bases, leaving 21 bases between them. The CDR3 coding sequence is TGTGCCAGCAGTTTGGATCTGCTACTATCTTCCTCTGGCTACACCTTC. It encodes CASSLDLLLSSSGYTF.

CDR3 DNA: TGCGCCAGCAGCCTGTACCCAGACGACACCGGGGAGCTGTTTTTT. Translating gives CASSLYPDDTGELFF. V and J are TRBV5-1 and TRBJ2-2; D unresolved. The V gene's germline CDR1 is SGHRS and CDR2 YFSETQ. Trimming pared 4 bases from V and 3 bases from J, leaving 13 bases between. CDR3 length equals 15 residues.

This clone was detected only once. The chain has TRBV11-3 and TRBJ2-1; a weak D match, TRBD1 (5 bases). This CDR3 region has 14 residues. V dropped 5 bases and J dropped 1 base, with 9 bases sitting between them. Germline loops: CDR1 SGHNT, CDR2 YENEEA. The CDR3 DNA reads as TGTGCCAGCAGCCCGCAGGGATCCTACAATGAGCAGTTCTTC. Translating gives CASSPQGSYNEQFF.

The sample holds one count of this clone. This chain uses TRBV6-5 with TRBJ1-2; D remains ambiguous. The CDR3 runs 14 residues. Trimming stripped 6 bases from V and 0 bases from J, with 11 bases between. Germline V CDR1 and CDR2: MNHEY, SVGAGI. CDR3 bases: TGTGCCAGCAGATTCGTACCTGCTAACTATGGCTACACCTTC. The encoded protein is CASRFVPANYGYTF.

Only one count was recorded for this clone. This chain connects TRBV15 to TRBJ1-2; 9 nucleotides match TRBD1. V lost 1 base and J lost 4; bases outside the gene matches: 7. CDR3 size: 16 residues. The V gene's germline CDR1 is LNHNV and CDR2 YYDKDF (reference sequence). This CDR3 is CATSRVPGDRAYGYTF. CDR3 sequence (DNA): TGTGCCACCAGCAGAGTCCCGGGGGACAGGGCCTATGGCTACACCTTC.

The J gene is TRBJ1-1, the V gene TRBV19; maybe TRBD1 (6 bases). Trimming removed 7 bases from V and 3 bases from J, with 21 bases in between. The CDR3 is 16 amino acids. Germline-derived CDR1 and CDR2 are LNHDA and SQIVND (reference sequence). The CDR3, as DNA: TGTGCCAGTATCACGGACAGAAGGGGATACGACACTGAAGCTTTCTTT. It is translated as CASITDRRGYDTEAFF.

About this clone: At one end, the junction sequence differs from germline, possibly due to a read error. The V call is TRBV7-7, the J call TRBJ2-2; D is ambiguous. From germline, CDR1 is SSHAT and CDR2 FNYEAQ (reference sequence). This CDR3 has 14 residues. In DNA, the CDR3 is TGTGCTAGCAGCCAGTCTCCGAACACCGGGGAGCTGTTTTTT. Its protein product is CASSQSPNTGELFF.

This sequence joins TRBV7-8 and TRBJ2-5; 8 bases line up with TRBD2. CDR3 length: 16 residues. In germline, CDR1 is SGHVS, CDR2 FQNEAQ. V lost 2 bases, J lost 1 base, and 6 bases stayed unmatched. The CDR3: CASSLTYLAGQETQYF. DNA for the CDR3: TGTGCCAGCAGCTTAACGTATCTAGCGGGCCAAGAGACCCAGTACTTC.

V and J are TRBV30 and TRBJ1-2; D is unclear. The germline CDR1 and CDR2 sequences are GTSNPN and SVGIG (reference sequence). With 0 bases removed from V and 0 bases from J, the gap between germline ends came to 8 bases. The CDR3 is made up of 14 amino acids. CDR3: CAWSVDTTNYGYTF. CDR3 nucleotide sequence: TGTGCCTGGAGTGTAGATACAACTAACTATGGCTACACCTTC.

The chain joins TRBV6-1 to TRBJ2-7, with D hard to call. CDR3 length: 13 amino acids. Trimming pared 8 bases from V and 0 bases from J, leaving 11 bases between. The germline V gene has CDR1 MNHNS and CDR2 SASEGT. In nucleotides, the CDR3 is TGTGCCAGCCTGCAGGAAAACTCCTACGAGCAGTACTTC. It is translated as CASLQENSYEQYF.

DNA for the CDR3: TGTGCCAGCAGTTTCACGACTAGCGGGAGCGCAGATACGCAGTATTTT. Translation gives CASSFTTSGSADTQYF. The rearrangement links TRBV28 to TRBJ2-3; TRBD2 agrees at 12 bases. Looked up from germline, CDR1 is MDHEN and CDR2 is SYDVKM. The V gene end was trimmed by 3 bases and the J gene end by 4 bases; junction bases not matched to a gene: 5. The CDR3 spans 16 residues.

Comments on this clone: Other nucleotide sequences from this sample produce the same CDR3. The CDR3 region is CASSAGYYEQYF. CDR3 nucleotides: TGTGCCAGCAGCGCCGGGTACTACGAGCAGTACTTC. The chain couples TRBV5-4 to TRBJ2-7; unclear D gene. Trimming removed 4 bases at V and 3 bases at J, with 8 bases between. Germline CDR1 and CDR2: SGHNT and YYREEE (reference sequence). The CDR3 sequence is 12 residues long. The full variable domain, rest sourced from reference TRBV5-4 and TRBJ2-7, is ETGVTQSPTHLIKTRGQQVTLRCSSQSGHNTVSWYQQALGQGPQFIFQYYREEENGRGNFPPRFSGLQFPNYSSELNVNALELDDSALYLCASSAGYYEQYFGPGTRLTVT.

This chain uses TRBV5-6 with TRBJ2-3; TRBD2 aligns across 11 bases. The CDR3 loop spans 14 amino acids. The V gene end was trimmed by 4 bases and the J gene end by 5 bases; junction bases not matched to a gene: 3. The V gene's germline CDR1 is SGHDT and CDR2 YYEEEE. Written as DNA, the CDR3 is TGTGCCAGCAGCCGCGGACTAGCGGGAGATACGCAGTATTTT. Residues: CASSRGLAGDTQYF.

V usage is TRBV10-2 and J usage is TRBJ2-1; maybe TRBD2 (6 bases). The CDR3 is made up of 16 amino acids. Germline V gene sequence: CDR1 WSHSY, CDR2 SAAADI. Trimming shortened V by 2 bases and J by 2 bases, and 13 bases separated the two germline ends. The CDR3 region is CASSETRRDTYNEQFF. DNA of the CDR3: TGCGCCAGCAGTGAGACGCGGAGGGATACCTACAATGAGCAGTTCTTC.

The V call is TRBV29-1, the J call TRBJ1-2; TRBD1 might be the D (5 bases). V lost 3 bases and J 4 bases, leaving 12 bases between the germline ends. Germline lookup yields CDR1 SQVTM and CDR2 ANQGSEA. This CDR3 region has 13 residues. The DNA of the CDR3 is TGCAGCGTTGAGGCAGGGAAGCCCTATGGCTACACCTTC. Its protein is CSVEAGKPYGYTF.

This chain joins TRBV27 and TRBJ2-1; weak D call: TRBD2 (6 bases). The germline V and J ends were trimmed by 4 bases and 1 base, with 11 bases remaining between them. CDR3 size: 15 residues. Germline lookup yields CDR1 MNHEY and CDR2 SMNVEV (reference sequence). Here the CDR3 reads CASSSLSGSYNEQFF. The CDR3 DNA follows: TGTGCCAGCAGTTCACTCAGCGGGTCCTACAATGAGCAGTTCTTC.